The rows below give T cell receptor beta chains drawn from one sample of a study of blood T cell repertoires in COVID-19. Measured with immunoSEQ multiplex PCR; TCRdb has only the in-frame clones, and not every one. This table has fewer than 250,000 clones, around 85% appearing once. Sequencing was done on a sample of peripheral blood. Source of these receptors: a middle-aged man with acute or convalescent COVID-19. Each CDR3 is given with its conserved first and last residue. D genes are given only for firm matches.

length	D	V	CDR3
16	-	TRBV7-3	CASSLGWGGIEETQYF
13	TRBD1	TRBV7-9	CASSFDRAEGAFF
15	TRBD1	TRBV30	CAWSVGTVSNQPQHF
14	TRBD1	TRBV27	CASSPDRDNQPQHF
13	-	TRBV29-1	CSVAGQQNQPQHF
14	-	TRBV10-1	CASSEGGGHQPQHF
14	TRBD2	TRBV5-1	CASMSGGAYNEQFF
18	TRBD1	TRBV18	CASSVPGQAVFGTDTQYF
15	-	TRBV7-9	CASSLATAYNSPLHF
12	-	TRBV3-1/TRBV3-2	CASSQYGTEAFF
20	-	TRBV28	CASSAARDPRGGGYNSPLHF
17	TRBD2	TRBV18	CASSPLVLAGGPNEQFF
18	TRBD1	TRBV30	CAWSQPHVDRDYNSPLHF
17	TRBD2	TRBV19	CASEYRSGLAGPNEQFF
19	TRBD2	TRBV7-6	CASSSSHLILAGATDTQYF
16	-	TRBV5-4	CASSLGGTANTGELFF
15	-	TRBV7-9	CASSLGLVWTGELFF
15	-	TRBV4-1	CASSLVGSGEQPQHF
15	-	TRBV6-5	CASSYSSVSVQPQHF
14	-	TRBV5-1	CASSPSPGQETQYF
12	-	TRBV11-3	CASSLELNEQFF
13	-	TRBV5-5	CASLLEGAGEQFF
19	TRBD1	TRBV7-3	CASSLFTGTGGADKNIQYF
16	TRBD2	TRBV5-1	CASSLLAGGGTGELFF
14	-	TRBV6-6	CASSYGRLGDTIYF
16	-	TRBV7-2	CASSLGLARGKNIQYF
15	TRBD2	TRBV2	CATSKRAGGENIQYF
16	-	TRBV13	CASSFSSGVRDYEQYF
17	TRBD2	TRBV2	CASSAGLAGAPYNEQFF
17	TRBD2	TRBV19	CASTGLAGGSPQETQYF
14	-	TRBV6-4	CASSDSSGTTEAFF
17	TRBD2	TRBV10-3	CATGGGGVPQYSYEQYF
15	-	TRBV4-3	CASSQEGNGASEQFF